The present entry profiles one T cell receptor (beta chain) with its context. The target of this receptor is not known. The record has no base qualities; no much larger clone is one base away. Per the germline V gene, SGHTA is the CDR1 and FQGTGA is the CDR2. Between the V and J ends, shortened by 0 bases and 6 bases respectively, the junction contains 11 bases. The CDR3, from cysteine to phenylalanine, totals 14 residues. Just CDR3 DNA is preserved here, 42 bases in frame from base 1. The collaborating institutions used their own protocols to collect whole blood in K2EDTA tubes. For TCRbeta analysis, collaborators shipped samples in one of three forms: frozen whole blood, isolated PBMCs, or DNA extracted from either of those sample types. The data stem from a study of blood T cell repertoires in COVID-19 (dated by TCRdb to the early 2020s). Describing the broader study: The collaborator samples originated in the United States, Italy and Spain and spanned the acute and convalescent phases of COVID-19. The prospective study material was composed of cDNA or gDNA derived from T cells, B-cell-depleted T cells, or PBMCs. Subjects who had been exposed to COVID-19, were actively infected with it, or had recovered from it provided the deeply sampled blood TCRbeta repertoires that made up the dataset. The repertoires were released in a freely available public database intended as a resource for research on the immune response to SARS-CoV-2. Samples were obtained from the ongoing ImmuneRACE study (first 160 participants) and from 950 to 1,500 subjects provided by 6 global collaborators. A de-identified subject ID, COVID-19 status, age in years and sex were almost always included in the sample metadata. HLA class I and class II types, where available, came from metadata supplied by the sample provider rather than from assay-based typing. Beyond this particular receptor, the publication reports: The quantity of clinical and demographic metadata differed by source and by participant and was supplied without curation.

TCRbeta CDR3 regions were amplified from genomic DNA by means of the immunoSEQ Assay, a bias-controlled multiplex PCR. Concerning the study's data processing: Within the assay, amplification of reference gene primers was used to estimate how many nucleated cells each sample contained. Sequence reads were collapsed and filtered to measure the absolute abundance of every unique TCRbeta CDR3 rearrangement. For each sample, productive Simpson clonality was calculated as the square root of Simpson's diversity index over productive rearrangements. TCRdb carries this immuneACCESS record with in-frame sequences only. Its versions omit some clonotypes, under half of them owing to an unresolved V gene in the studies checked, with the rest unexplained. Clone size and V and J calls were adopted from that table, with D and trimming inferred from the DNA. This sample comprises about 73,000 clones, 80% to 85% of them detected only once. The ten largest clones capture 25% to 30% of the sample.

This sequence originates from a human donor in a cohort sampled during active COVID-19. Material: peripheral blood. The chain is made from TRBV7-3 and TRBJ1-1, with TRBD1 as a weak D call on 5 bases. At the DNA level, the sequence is TGTGCCAGCAGCTTAACCCCCGGGACTGCTGAAGCTTTCTTT. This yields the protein CASSLTPGTAEAFF.